This record concerns one T cell receptor (beta chain) sequence. The V gene's germline CDR1 is SGDLS and CDR2 YYNGEE. V was clipped by 0 bases and J by 6 bases; unmatched bases: 11. The CDR3 runs 17 residues. This record belongs to a study of blood T cell repertoires in COVID-19. Overall study: Both acute and convalescent COVID-19 samples were obtained from the United States, Italy and Spain. T cells, B-cell-depleted T cells, or PBMCs supplied cDNA or gDNA.

Original processing methods: By means of reference gene primer amplification, nucleated cell counts were estimated. Repertoires were generated with immunoSEQ multiplex PCR, while TCRdb's copy carries only in-frame clones and drops some. D and trimming were read from the DNA, whereas the V and J calls and clone size are those reported in that table. The sample lists about 260,000 clones, 87% occurring once. The sequence was collected from a woman between 45 and 60 years old who had recovered from COVID-19. The gene calls are TRBV9 and TRBJ1-2; 10 bases map to TRBD1. The specimen sequenced was peripheral blood. The CDR3 loop reads CASSVASGTGVWDGYTF. The CDR3 DNA reads TGTGCCAGCAGCGTAGCCTCCGGGACAGGGGTTTGGGATGGCTACACCTTC. The variable domain in full, with the rest retrieved from reference TRBV9 and TRBJ1-2, is DSGVTQTPKHLITATGQRVTLRCSPRSGDLSVYWYQQSLDQGLQFLIQYYNGEERAKGNILERFSAQQFPDLHSELNLSSLELGDSALYFCASSVASGTGVWDGYTFGSGTRLTVV.